Reported below is one TCR beta chain. Its specificity is unknown. The data were obtained in a study of T cell responses to AZD1222 COVID-19 vaccine. Overall study results and limits: Samples come after the peak T cell response, not at day 14.

The CDR3 consists of 14 residues. Trimming took off 4 bases at V and 1 base at J, with 12 bases between the two ends. From germline, CDR1 is SGHDT and CDR2 YYEEEE. Generated by immunoSEQ multiplex PCR, the TCRdb table keeps only in-frame clones and is missing some. Of about 86,000 clones in the sample, approximately 78% are singletons; the top ten hold more than 20%. This TCR derives from an adult in good health. The chain carries TRBV5-6 and TRBJ2-7; perhaps D is TRBD1 or TRBD2 (6 bases each). Sequences were derived from peripheral blood, sampled on day 0 of AZD1222 vaccination. The DNA of the CDR3 is TGTGCCAGCAGCCTGACGGGGGCATCCTACGAGCAGTACTTC. Protein product: CASSLTGASYEQYF.